The 10 T cell receptor beta chains given below trace back to one sample, sequenced in a study of blood T cells in healthy people across ages. Next came a second PCR, run for about 7 to 12 cycles, which used a sample-barcoded 5' primer along with a J-beta primer mix. MiXCR was run by TCRdb on the 5' RACE reads, yielding one entry per CDR3 protein. Among some 690,000 distinct CDR3 sequences listed, 22% were seen once. Sequenced material: blood. The receptors stem from a man between 70 and 80 years old in good health.

The V gene is TRBV7-9, the J gene TRBJ2-1; D assignment may be TRBD1 or TRBD2 (5 bases each). CDR3 length: 15 residues. The V and J ends lost 4 bases and 0 bases respectively, with 10 bases between them. Germline V CDR1 and CDR2: SEHNR, FQNEAQ (reference sequence). As DNA, the CDR3 is TGTGCCAGCAGCTCGGGGCCCAGCTCCTACAATGAGCAGTTCTTC. Translating gives CASSSGPSSYNEQFF.

This clonotype was seen a handful of times. The gene calls are TRBV12-3 or TRBV12-4 and TRBJ1-1; weak D call: TRBD1 (5 bases). This CDR3 has 15 amino acids. The ends were cut back, 7 bases at V and 0 bases at J, with 15 bases in the middle. The CDR3 loop is CASKAGGAMNTEAFF. The CDR3 DNA reads TGTGCCAGCAAAGCGGGGGGAGCAATGAACACTGAAGCTTTCTTT.

This clonotype has just one count. One end of the junction is discordant with germline, which a read error may explain. The chain combines TRBV6-1 with TRBJ1-4; D perhaps matches TRBD1 (6 bases). Per germline, CDR1 MNHNS and CDR2 SASEGT. This CDR3 comprises 17 residues. Here the CDR3 DNA reads TGTGCCAGCACCATGGCCCTTACAGGGCCCTCTAATGAAGAACTGTTTTTT. Translation gives CASTMALTGPSNEELFF.

The rearrangement links TRBV10-3 to TRBJ2-6, with D perhaps TRBD1 or TRBD2 (5 bases each). The germline V and J ends were trimmed by 5 bases and 1 base, with 12 bases remaining between them. The CDR3 contains 16 residues. CDR1 is ENHRY and CDR2 is SYGVKD in the germline V gene. The CDR3 spells CAISSGAESGANVLTF. The CDR3 nucleotides are TGTGCCATCAGTTCCGGGGCTGAATCTGGGGCCAACGTCCTGACTTTC.

The chain uses TRBV11-2 and TRBJ1-1, with 11 bases that match TRBD1. After removal of 2 bases from V and 8 bases from J, the junction contained 7 bases not matched to a gene. Germline values: CDR1 SGHAT, CDR2 FQNNGV. The CDR3 contains 15 residues. CDR3 coding DNA: TGTGCCAGCAGCTTAAGGGGGACAGGGGGATCCGAAGCTTTCTTT. Protein sequence: CASSLRGTGGSEAFF.

This clonotype turned up a few times. The chain combines TRBV24-1 with TRBJ2-6, with 7 bases fitting TRBD1. This CDR3 has 17 amino acids. V trimming: 3 bases; J trimming: 0 bases; junction bases outside the gene matches: 4. CDR1 and CDR2 (germline): KGHDR, SFDVKD. The CDR3 bases are TGTGCCACCAGTGATACCCGGACAGGCTCTGGGGCCAACGTCCTGACTTTC. It yields the protein CATSDTRTGSGANVLTF.

This clonotype was counted between two and nine times. The V gene is TRBV5-8, the J gene TRBJ1-1, with D uncertain. Per germline, CDR1 SGHTS and CDR2 YDEGEE. Trimming pared 3 bases from V and 7 bases from J, leaving 22 bases between. The CDR3 contains 16 residues. The CDR3 DNA is TGTGCCAGCAGCTACCATACAATCGTCCAAGCCGGTGAAGCTTTCTTT. Protein sequence: CASSYHTIVQAGEAFF.

The chain employs TRBV5-1 and TRBJ2-3, with D unresolved. Trimming took off 0 bases at V and 0 bases at J, with 11 bases between the two ends. The CDR3 consists of 16 residues. Germline-derived CDR1 and CDR2 are SGHRS and YFSETQ. The CDR3 bases are TGCGCCAGCAGCTTGGAGGCGGCGACTAGCACAGATACGCAGTATTTT. Translating gives CASSLEAATSTDTQYF. The full variable domain, its missing parts supplied by reference TRBV5-1 and TRBJ2-3, is KAGVTQTPRYLIKTRGQQVTLSCSPISGHRSVSWYQQTPGQGLQFLFEYFSETQRNKGNFPGRFSGRQFSNSRSEMNVSTLELGDSALYLCASSLEAATSTDTQYFGPGTRLTVL.

The chain carries TRBV20-1 and TRBJ2-2; a possible D gene is TRBD1 (6 bases). Germline CDR1 reads DFQATT; CDR2 reads SNEGSKA (reference sequence). Trimming removed 2 bases at V and 1 base at J, with 8 bases between. This CDR3 has 14 residues. The CDR3 region has the DNA TGCAGTGCTAGAAAGACAGGGAACACCGGGGAGCTGTTTTTT. Its protein is CSARKTGNTGELFF.

V is TRBV12-3 or TRBV12-4 and J is TRBJ1-1; no clear D. The CDR3 covers 13 residues. Trimming cost V 2 bases and J 4 bases, with 8 bases left between them. The CDR3 DNA reads TGTGCCAGCAGTTTAATAGGTTTCACTGAAGCTTTCTTT. It translates to CASSLIGFTEAFF.